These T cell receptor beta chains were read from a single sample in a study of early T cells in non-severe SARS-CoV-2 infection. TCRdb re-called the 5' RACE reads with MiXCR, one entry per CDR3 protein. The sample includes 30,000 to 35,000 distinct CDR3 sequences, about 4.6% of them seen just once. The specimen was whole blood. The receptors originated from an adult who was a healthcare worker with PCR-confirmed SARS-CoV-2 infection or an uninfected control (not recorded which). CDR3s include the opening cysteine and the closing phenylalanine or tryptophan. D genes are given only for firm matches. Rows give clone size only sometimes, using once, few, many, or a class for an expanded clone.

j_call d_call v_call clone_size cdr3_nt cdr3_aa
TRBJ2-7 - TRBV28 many TGTGCCAGCGGGGGGTACGAGCAGTACTTC CASGGYEQYF
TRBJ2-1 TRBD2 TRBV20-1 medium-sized TGCAGTGCTAGAGATTATACTACTAGCGTTAATGAGCAGTTCTTC CSARDYTTSVNEQFF
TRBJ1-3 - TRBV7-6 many TGTGCCAGCAGCTTAGCGCCGGCAGGTCCTGGAAACACCATATATTTT CASSLAPAGPGNTIYF
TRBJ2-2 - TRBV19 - TGTGCCAGTAACGCAAACGTCCTCAACACCGGGGAGCTGTTTTTT CASNANVLNTGELFF
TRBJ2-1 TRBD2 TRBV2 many TGTGCCAGCCCCAATTGGGCTAGCGGGAGAAATGAGCAGTTCTTC CASPNWASGRNEQFF
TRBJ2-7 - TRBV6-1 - TGTGCCAGCAGGGTTGTACAGGGCCCCTACGAGCAGTACTTC CASRVVQGPYEQYF
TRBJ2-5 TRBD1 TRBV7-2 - TGTGCCAGCAGCTTCGAGCCGGGACAGGGTGCCTTC CASSFEPGQGAF
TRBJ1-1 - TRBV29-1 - TGCAGCGCTGATTCCGGGGCAGGGGATCACACTGAAGCTTTCTTT CSADSGAGDHTEAFF
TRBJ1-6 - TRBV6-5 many TGTGCCAGCAGTCACAGCGAGGGCAATTCACCCCTCCACTTT CASSHSEGNSPLHF
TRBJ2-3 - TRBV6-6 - TGTGCCAGCAGCCCGGTAGGGTCAGGTACGCAGTATTTT CASSPVGSGTQYF